Detailed here is one T cell receptor (beta chain). The sample holds a few counts of this clone. Its target antigen remains unknown. There are no base qualities to consult, and no much larger clone falls within one base. TCRbeta CDR3 regions were amplified from genomic DNA by means of the immunoSEQ Assay, a bias-controlled multiplex PCR. The original pipeline was this. The number of nucleated cells in each sample was estimated from the amplification of reference gene primers within the assay. Sequence reads were collapsed and filtered to measure the absolute abundance of every unique TCRbeta CDR3 rearrangement. For each sample, productive Simpson clonality was calculated as the square root of Simpson's diversity index over productive rearrangements. The clones in this table, taken by TCRdb from immuneACCESS, are in-frame only. Not every clone is retained; where verified, under half of the shortfall comes from an unresolved V gene, and the cause of the rest is unknown. The V and J calls and clone size are taken from that table; D and trimming were inferred from the DNA. This sample lists some 200,000 clones; about 80% were detected once. Over 6.5% of the sample belongs to the ten largest clones.

Participants in the prospective study were enrolled through a virtual design, were aged roughly 18 to 90 years, and lived in 24 United States geographic areas. In the prospective study, cohorts were assigned on the basis of participant-reported clinical history obtained from a screening survey and a study questionnaire. Recovered participants in ImmuneRACE Cohort 3 were defined as having two consecutive negative NP/OP PCR tests, clearance from a healthcare professional, or resolution of symptoms. Each participant in the prospective study had whole blood, serum and a nasopharyngeal or oropharyngeal swab collected by mobile phlebotomists. Over an approximately 2-month period, participants in the prospective study had the option of providing additional blood draws and questionnaires. Prospective study blood samples were shipped either frozen or at room temperature before DNA extraction. According to the germline V gene, CDR1 reads SGHTS and CDR2 reads YDEGEE. From the cysteine up to the phenylalanine, the CDR3 has a length of 17 residues. The entry retains the CDR3 DNA only, 51 bases that are in frame from base 1. Clipping removes 1 base from V and 5 bases from J, with 9 as the unmatched junction base count.

The entry originates in a study of blood T cell repertoires in COVID-19 (dated by TCRdb to 2018 to 2020). As for the study more broadly: Samples from collaborators originated in the United States, Italy and Spain and spanned both the acute and convalescent phases of COVID-19. The repertoires were made available in a free public database intended to serve as a resource for research on the immune response to SARS-CoV-2. The material from the prospective study consisted of cDNA or gDNA derived from T cells, B-cell-depleted T cells, or PBMCs. The samples were drawn from the first 160 participants of the ongoing ImmuneRACE study and from 1,254 subjects provided by 6 global collaborators. The sample metadata nearly always contained a de-identified subject ID, COVID-19 status, age in years and sex. Where available, HLA class I and class II types were taken from metadata supplied by the sample provider and were not determined by assay-based typing. Subjects who had been exposed to COVID-19, were actively infected with it, or had recovered from it provided the deeply sampled blood TCRbeta repertoires that made up the dataset. The paper's findings and limits, for the study overall: Clinical and demographic metadata were provided uncurated, with the amount varying by source and participant.

Sequencing used PBMCs or T cells enriched from blood (not recorded which). The sequence links TRBV5-8 to TRBJ1-4; 9 central nucleotides agree with TRBD1. This sequence originates from a man aged 35 to 55 who had recovered from COVID-19. The CDR3: CASSLFRRQGGNEKLFF. The sequence in DNA is TGTGCCAGCAGCTTGTTCCGGCGACAGGGGGGAAATGAAAAACTGTTTTTT.